The subject of this entry is one T cell receptor (beta chain). The data stem from a study of blood T cell repertoires in COVID-19. Study in general: Donors in the United States, Italy and Spain gave samples during acute or convalescent COVID-19. T cells, B-cell-depleted T cells, or PBMCs provided the cDNA or gDNA that served as material.

V shed 3 bases and J shed 0 bases, with 15 bases lying between them. The CDR3 loop spans 16 amino acids. Per germline, CDR1 LGHDT and CDR2 YNNKEL (reference sequence). Authors' processing steps: Reference gene primer amplification gave estimated nucleated cell counts. TCRdb's copy holds only in-frame clones and misses some; the assay was immunoSEQ multiplex PCR. That table is the source of V, J and clone size, and D and trimming were worked out from the DNA. The data contain some 190,000 clones, roughly 85% of them singletons. This clonotype originated in a woman of 80 years or more with acute or convalescent COVID-19. The rearrangement links TRBV3-1 (or the pseudogene TRBV3-2) to TRBJ2-7; D is possibly TRBD1 (7 bases). The sequenced sample was peripheral blood. CDR3 sequence: CASSHGVRDSSYEQYF. The CDR3 nucleotides are TGTGCCAGCAGCCACGGGGTGCGGGACAGCTCCTACGAGCAGTACTTC.